One sample yielded the 16 T cell receptor beta chains listed below, sequenced in a study of T cell changes during pregnancy in multiple sclerosis. Using immunoSEQ multiplex PCR, the repertoire was profiled, and TCRdb retains in-frame clones only, with some absent. The table shows fewer than 50,000 clones, with roughly nine tenths occurring only once. Here the sequenced sample was peripheral blood, taken in the second trimester of pregnancy. These receptors all come from a female donor in good health, enrolled as a control in a pregnancy study.

V usage is TRBV19 and J usage is TRBJ1-5; 8 bases fit TRBD1. The CDR3 runs 15 residues. Trimming took 6 bases from V and 10 from J; bases not matched to a gene: 14. Germline V gene data show CDR1 as LNHDA and CDR2 as SQIVND (reference sequence). This CDR3 reads CASRRTGTGYGPQHF. CDR3 nucleotide sequence: TGTGCCAGTAGGCGAACCGGGACAGGATATGGACCCCAGCATTTT. The full variable domain, in which reference TRBV19 and TRBJ1-5 provide the parts outside the CDR3, is DGGITQSPKYLFRKEGQNVTLSCEQNLNHDAMYWYRQDPGQGLRLIYYSQIVNDFQKGDIAEGYSVSREKKESFPLTVTSAQKNPTAFYLCASRRTGTGYGPQHFGDGTRLSIL.

The chain employs TRBV19 and TRBJ2-6, with 7 bases identical to TRBD1. The V gene end was trimmed by 6 bases and the J gene end by 0 bases; junction bases not matched to a gene: 8. The CDR3 covers 17 residues. CDR1 is LNHDA, CDR2 SQIVND, per germline (reference sequence). CDR3 sequence (DNA): TGTGCCAGTAGGGATCAGGGGGTCCGCTCTGGGGCCAACGTCCTGACTTTC. Amino acid sequence: CASRDQGVRSGANVLTF. The variable domain in full, completed from reference TRBV19 and TRBJ2-6, reads DGGITQSPKYLFRKEGQNVTLSCEQNLNHDAMYWYRQDPGQGLRLIYYSQIVNDFQKGDIAEGYSVSREKKESFPLTVTSAQKNPTAFYLCASRDQGVRSGANVLTFGAGSRLTVL.

The rearrangement uses TRBV7-9 and TRBJ1-4; D might be TRBD1 (5 bases). The CDR3 is made up of 14 amino acids. The germline V and J ends were trimmed by 4 bases and 8 bases, with 14 bases remaining between them. Germline CDR1 is SEHNR and CDR2 is FQNEAQ (reference sequence). The DNA of the CDR3 is TGTGCCAGCAGCTCCGGGGGGGTTCAGGAAAAACTGTTTTTT. It yields the protein CASSSGGVQEKLFF.

J is TRBJ1-5 and V is TRBV2, with TRBD1 as a possible D gene (5 bases). Trimming left V 3 bases short and J 0 bases short, with 6 bases between. Germline lookup yields CDR1 SNHLY and CDR2 FYNNEI. This CDR3 region has 14 residues. This chain's CDR3 is CASSETDSNQPQHF. The CDR3 nucleotides are TGTGCCAGCAGTGAGACAGATAGCAATCAGCCCCAGCATTTT.

The chain is built from TRBV27 and TRBJ1-5; 8 bases align to TRBD1. Trimming removed 0 bases from V and 2 bases from J; junction bases left unmatched: 0. Germline lookup yields CDR1 MNHEY and CDR2 SMNVEV (reference sequence). This CDR3 contains 15 residues. The CDR3 loop reads CASSLSGQGNQPQHF. Written as DNA, the CDR3 is TGTGCCAGCAGTTTATCGGGACAGGGCAATCAGCCCCAGCATTTT.

The V and J genes are TRBV5-1 and TRBJ2-7, with TRBD2 identical over 7 bases. The CDR3 is 14 residues long. Germline assignment: CDR1 SGHRS and CDR2 YFSETQ. V lost 6 bases to trimming and J lost 2 bases; unmatched junction nucleotides: 8. The CDR3 spells CASTLGGGTYEQYF. CDR3 bases: TGCGCCAGCACTCTGGGCGGGGGAACCTACGAGCAGTACTTC.

The chain employs TRBV19 and TRBJ1-2; D is possibly TRBD1 (6 bases). The germline gives CDR1 LNHDA, CDR2 SQIVND (reference sequence). The CDR3 has 14 amino acids. V lost 5 bases and J lost 2, with 12 bases in between. CDR3 nucleotide sequence: TGTGCCAGTAGTTCCCCGGGGGGCAACTATGGCTACACCTTC. It is translated as CASSSPGGNYGYTF.

V is TRBV9 and J is TRBJ2-1; D is possibly TRBD2 (6 bases). CDR1 and CDR2 (germline): SGDLS, YYNGEE. V was clipped by 6 bases and J by 7 bases, with 17 bases between them. The CDR3 sequence is 14 residues long. CDR3 loop: CASNPGVTANEQFF. The CDR3 nucleotides read TGTGCCAGCAACCCGGGAGTGACGGCAAATGAGCAGTTCTTC.

The chain employs TRBV11-2 and TRBJ1-5; 11 positions agree with TRBD1. Germline V CDR1 and CDR2: SGHAT, FQNNGV. The CDR3 loop spans 18 amino acids. Trimming took 4 bases from V and 0 from J; bases not matched to a gene: 8. The CDR3 region has the DNA TGTGCCAGCAGCTCCGGACAGGGGGCCCCCCTTAGCAATCAGCCCCAGCATTTT. Translating gives CASSSGQGAPLSNQPQHF.

This clone has a single count. The J gene is TRBJ2-3, the V gene TRBV14; 9 bases map to TRBD1. The CDR3 has 16 residues. Germline CDR1 and CDR2: SGHDN and FVKESK. Germline trimming cut 1 base from V and 2 bases from J; bases unmatched to any gene: 4. Written as DNA, the CDR3 is TGTGCCAGCAGCCAAGGGGACAGGGCCAACACAGATACGCAGTATTTT. It codes for CASSQGDRANTDTQYF.

This rearrangement joins TRBV7-9 to TRBJ2-7; D is possibly TRBD1 (6 bases). This CDR3 region has 14 residues. The V end lost 4 bases, the J end lost 0 bases, and 10 bases lay between the germline ends. Per the germline V gene, CDR1 is SEHNR and CDR2 is FQNEAQ (reference sequence). DNA for the CDR3: TGTGCCAGCAGCTCCACACAGGGCTCCTACGAGCAGTACTTC. This encodes CASSSTQGSYEQYF.

The V call is TRBV11-2, the J call TRBJ2-3, with D tentatively TRBD2 (5 bases). Per the germline V gene, CDR1 is SGHAT and CDR2 is FQNNGV. V shed 4 bases and J shed 0 bases, with 20 bases lying between them. This CDR3 is built from 18 residues. CDR3 region: CASSSRLQRIASTDTQYF. In DNA form, the CDR3 reads TGTGCCAGCAGCTCCCGCCTCCAGCGGATAGCTAGCACAGATACGCAGTATTTT.

The V gene is TRBV29-1, the J gene TRBJ2-1; perhaps TRBD2 as D (6 bases). With 4 bases removed from V and 0 bases from J, the gap between germline ends came to 16 bases. This CDR3 is built from 16 residues. The germline V gene has CDR1 SQVTM and CDR2 ANQGSEA. CDR3 nucleotides: TGCAGCGTTGTTCGTCTACGGGGGAGCTCCTACAATGAGCAGTTCTTC. Amino acids: CSVVRLRGSSYNEQFF.

The V and J genes are TRBV27 and TRBJ2-7; maybe TRBD1 (6 bases). The CDR3 sequence is 13 residues long. V lost 2 bases and J lost 3, with 8 bases in between. The germline CDR1 and CDR2 sequences are MNHEY and SMNVEV (reference sequence). This CDR3 reads CASSLGQNYEQYF. The CDR3 coding sequence is TGTGCCAGCAGTTTAGGACAGAACTACGAGCAGTACTTC.

The chain links TRBV7-8 to TRBJ2-1, with 11 bases identical to TRBD2. J lost 3 bases, V lost 3 bases, and 7 bases had no gene match. Germline-derived CDR1 and CDR2 are SGHVS and FQNEAQ. This CDR3 has 17 amino acids. The CDR3 sequence: CASSLGRGLADYNEQFF. CDR3 nucleotide sequence: TGTGCCAGCAGCTTGGGAAGGGGACTAGCGGACTACAATGAGCAGTTCTTC.

The rearrangement joins TRBV4-1 to TRBJ1-1; weak D call: TRBD1 (5 bases). Germline V gene lookup returns CDR1 MGHRA and CDR2 YSYEKL. V was cut by 0 bases and J by 0 bases, with 11 bases left in between. The CDR3 covers 16 residues. The CDR3 sequence is CASSQDWGVLNTEAFF. The CDR3 DNA sequence: TGCGCCAGCAGCCAAGATTGGGGGGTTTTGAACACTGAAGCTTTCTTT.